This passage covers 14 T cell receptor beta chains from one sample sequenced in a study of tumor-infiltrating lymphocytes in oesophageal squamous cell carcinoma. MiXCR was run by TCRdb on the PCR reads, yielding one entry per CDR3 protein. The table lists 9,900 or so distinct CDR3 sequences, 45% to 65% of them singletons. The material sequenced was esophageal tumor tissue. These receptors came from a female donor with esophageal squamous cell carcinoma.

This clonotype appeared a few times. It may be a read error: a sequence one base away is much more abundant. V gene TRBV7-2 combines with J gene TRBJ2-4; no reliable D call. The assigned J gene may be wrong: the sequence end matches TRBJ2-1 better. CDR3 length: 13 amino acids. Germline assignment: CDR1 SGHTA and CDR2 FQGNSA. CDR3 sequence reads: CASTRSRTYEQFF. DNA for the CDR3: TGTGCCAGCACCCGATCAAGGACCTACGAGCAGTTCTTC.

The chain couples TRBV6-5 to TRBJ1-1, with D possibly being TRBD1 (6 bases). V shed 0 bases and J shed 8 bases, with 13 bases lying between them. The germline CDR1 and CDR2 sequences are MNHEY and SVGAGI. The CDR3 loop spans 14 amino acids. The chain's CDR3 is CASSYSTGGHEAFF. CDR3 DNA: TGTGCCAGCAGTTACTCGACGGGGGGCCACGAAGCTTTCTTT.

The chain uses TRBV7-2 and TRBJ2-5; 8 nucleotides match TRBD1. CDR3 size: 15 residues. Germline V CDR1 and CDR2: SGHTA, FQGNSA. The V segment lost 1 base and the J segment 2 bases; nucleotides outside the gene matches: 3. The CDR3 DNA reads TGTGCCAGCAGCTTAGAAGGGACAGGACAAGAGACCCAGTACTTC. It encodes CASSLEGTGQETQYF.

The chain has TRBV6-1 and TRBJ1-5, with TRBD1 matching 8 bases. Germline CDR1 MNHNS, CDR2 SASEGT. V lost 4 bases and J lost 5; bases outside the gene matches: 4. CDR3 length equals 14 residues. CDR3 sequence (DNA): TGTGCCAGCAGTGGCTACAGGGGGGATCAGCCCCAGCATTTT. It is translated as CASSGYRGDQPQHF.

The rearrangement links TRBV7-8 to TRBJ2-6; 7 bases align to TRBD2. The J call may be wrong; the DNA end is better matched by TRBJ2-1. The CDR3 totals 15 residues. In germline, CDR1 is SGHVS, CDR2 FQNEAQ. CDR3 DNA: TGTGCCAGCAGCCCTGGGGCGGGAGACTACAATGAGCAGTTCTTC. This sequence encodes CASSPGAGDYNEQFF.

Comment on this clonotype: As the CDR3 is not closed by the conserved phenylalanine or tryptophan, this likely results from a read error. The DNA is omitted, as the CDR3 cannot be located on it reliably, and the CDR3 follows TCRdb's listing. The chain has TRBV27 and TRBJ1-1. Germline V gene lookup returns CDR1 MNHEY and CDR2 SMNVEV (reference sequence). The CDR3 contains 14 residues when both ends are counted. This chain's CDR3 is CASSFLTMSSSSAQ.

The genes are TRBV12-3 or TRBV12-4 and TRBJ2-5; possible D gene TRBD2, 5 bases. TRBJ2-1 explains the end of the DNA better; the J call may be wrong. The CDR3 covers 13 residues. CDR3 nucleotides: TGTGCCAGCAGTTTAAAGCGGAACAATGAGCAGTTCTTC. Protein sequence: CASSLKRNNEQFF.

V is TRBV7-8 and J is TRBJ2-4; the D gene is possibly TRBD2 (6 bases). The DNA end favors TRBJ2-7, so the J call may be wrong. CDR1 SGHVS and CDR2 FQNEAQ come from the germline V gene. The CDR3 runs to 15 residues. The CDR3 coding sequence is TGTGCCAGCAGCTTAGCCCTCGGGAGCTCCTACGAGCAGTACTTC. Amino acids: CASSLALGSSYEQYF.

This clonotype appeared a few times. The conserved final phenylalanine or tryptophan is absent from the CDR3, which likely points to a read error. No DNA is shown, since the ends of the CDR3 on it are uncertain; the CDR3 is the one TCRdb lists. This chain uses TRBV6-1 with TRBJ2-6; TRBD1 is taken as the D call from the table, unchecked against the DNA. Germline V lookup: CDR1 MNHNS, CDR2 SASEGT. The CDR3 contains 17 residues when both ends are counted. The CDR3 here is CASRPGQGPYNEQFFGA.

This clonotype was seen a handful of times. This chain uses TRBV7-2 with TRBJ2-1; D is uncertain. The assigned J gene may be wrong: the sequence end matches TRBJ2-7 better. This CDR3 is 17 amino acids long. From germline, CDR1 is SGHTA and CDR2 FQGNSA. CDR3 DNA sequence: TGTGCCAGCAGCTTAGCGCTTATGGGCCTGAGCTCCTACGAGCAGTACTTC. Translating it yields CASSLALMGLSSYEQYF.

This clonotype showed up just a few times. This likely comes from a read error, as the CDR3 has no conserved phenylalanine or tryptophan at its end. It is unclear where the CDR3 begins or ends on the DNA, so no DNA is shown, and the CDR3 is as TCRdb lists it. J is TRBJ2-1 and V is TRBV11-2; whether TRBD1, the table's D call, matches the DNA was not checked. The CDR3 has 16 amino acids, counting both end residues. Germline V gene lookup returns CDR1 SGHAT and CDR2 FQNNGV. The CDR3 loop is CASSSGQGHYEQYFGS.

The J gene is TRBJ1-1, the V gene TRBV12-3 or TRBV12-4; D gene ambiguous. The CDR3 has 12 residues. Trimming took 6 bases from V and 1 from J, leaving 6 bases between them. The CDR3, as DNA: TGTGCCAGCAGCCGTAGGAACACTGAAGCTTTCTTT. It specifies CASSRRNTEAFF.

This sequence joins TRBV7-2 and TRBJ2-1; D perhaps matches TRBD1 (6 bases). TRBJ1-2 explains the end of the DNA better; the J call may be wrong. The CDR3 covers 15 residues. Germline V gene lookup returns CDR1 SGHTA and CDR2 FQGNSA. The CDR3 region has the DNA TGTGCCAGCAGCTCTACGAGGACAGATATCAATGGCTACACCTTC. Translation: CASSSTRTDINGYTF.

This clonotype was picked up one time. The J gene is TRBJ1-4, the V gene TRBV6-1, with TRBD1 identical over 9 bases. CDR3 size: 15 residues. Germline V gene lookup returns CDR1 MNHNS and CDR2 SASEGT. With V trimmed by 6 bases and J by 2 bases, 4 bases remained unmatched. For the CDR3, the DNA is TGTGCCAGCAGCAGGGACAGGGCCACTAATGAAAAACTGTTTTTT. This encodes CASSRDRATNEKLFF.